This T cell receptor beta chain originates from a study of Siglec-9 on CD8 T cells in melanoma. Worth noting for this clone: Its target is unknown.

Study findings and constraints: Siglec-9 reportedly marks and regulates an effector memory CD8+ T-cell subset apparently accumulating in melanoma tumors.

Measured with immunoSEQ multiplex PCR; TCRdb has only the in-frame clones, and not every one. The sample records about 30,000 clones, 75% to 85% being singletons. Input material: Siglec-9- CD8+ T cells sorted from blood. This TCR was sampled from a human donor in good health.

The DNA for the CDR3 is TGTGCCAGCTCTCTGCAGGGGGAAAGCACAGATACGCAGTATTTT. It yields the protein CASSLQGESTDTQYF. This chain uses TRBV27 with TRBJ2-3, with 7 bases fitting TRBD1. This CDR3 contains 15 residues. Trimming at V came to 8 bases and at J to 0 bases, leaving 8 bases not matched to a gene. In germline, CDR1 is MNHEY, CDR2 SMNVEV (reference sequence).